Below, 22 T cell receptor beta chains from the same sample are listed, as sequenced in a study of monozygotic twins with inflammatory bowel disease. TCRdb reprocessed the 5' RACE reads and keeps a single row for each CDR3 protein, giving no DNA. Here the sample table reports around 450,000 distinct CDR3 sequences. Sequencing used blood. The receptors here all came from a human donor with ulcerative colitis or Crohn's disease, or a healthy co-twin of an affected twin (not recorded which).

The V and J genes are TRBV12-3 or TRBV12-4 and TRBJ2-5; without DNA, the TCRdb call of TRBD1 cannot be checked. The CDR3 extends over 15 amino acids. The CDR3 loop reads CASSPTGRFQETQYF.

The chain couples TRBV19 to TRBJ1-5; the TCRdb call, TRBD1, lacks DNA for checking. The length of the CDR3 is 14 residues. Germline values: CDR1 LNHDA, CDR2 SQIVND (reference sequence). The CDR3 here is CASSADRADEPQHF.

The chain combines TRBV4-1 with TRBJ1-3. Germline V CDR1 and CDR2: MGHRA, YSYEKL. The CDR3 loop spans 18 amino acids. Here the CDR3 reads CASSQDQAGSNSGNTIYF.

The CDR3 sequence is CASSPMDSNQPQHF. This rearrangement joins TRBV18 to TRBJ1-5. The CDR3 length is 14 residues. Germline V gene data show CDR1 as KGHSH and CDR2 as LQKENI.

The V gene is TRBV29-1, the J gene TRBJ2-2. Germline assignment: CDR1 SQVTM and CDR2 ANQGSEA. CDR3 length: 12 amino acids. CDR3 in amino acids: CSVVYFSGELFF.

This chain uses TRBV7-2 with TRBJ2-7; TCRdb selects TRBD1, and the lack of DNA leaves this call unchecked. The CDR3 covers 14 residues. CDR1 is SGHTA, CDR2 FQGNSA, per germline. CDR3 amino acids: CASSLTGGTYEQYF.

This rearrangement joins TRBV5-1 to TRBJ1-5; TCRdb reports TRBD1, a call that lacks DNA to check it against. Germline V lookup: CDR1 SGHRS, CDR2 YFSETQ. The CDR3 spans 15 residues. CDR3 sequence: CASSFGTGERQPQHF.

The chain employs TRBV20-1 and TRBJ2-1; TCRdb designates TRBD1, a call that cannot be tested without DNA. The CDR3 loop spans 15 amino acids. Germline V lookup: CDR1 DFQATT, CDR2 SNEGSKA (reference sequence). The CDR3 region is CSATTGRSRANEQFF.

This chain uses TRBV7-3 with TRBJ2-1; TCRdb lists TRBD2, though no DNA is available to test this call. Germline CDR1 is SGHTA and CDR2 is FQGTGA. CDR3 length equals 15 residues. CDR3 sequence: CASTIIWAGEDEQFF. The entire variable domain, with the rest obtained from reference TRBV7-3 and TRBJ2-1, is as follows: GAGVSQTPSNKVTEKGKYVELRCDPISGHTALYWYRQSLGQGPEFLIYFQGTGAADDSGLPNDRFFAVRPEGSVSTLKIQRTERGDSAVYLCASTIIWAGEDEQFFGPGTRLTVL.

The chain uses TRBV5-1 and TRBJ2-7; absent DNA, TCRdb's TRBD1 call cannot be checked. This CDR3 is 15 amino acids long. The germline gives CDR1 SGHRS, CDR2 YFSETQ. The chain's CDR3 is CASSSPTGYSYEQYF. Variable domain in full (rest from reference TRBV5-1 and TRBJ2-7): KAGVTQTPRYLIKTRGQQVTLSCSPISGHRSVSWYQQTPGQGLQFLFEYFSETQRNKGNFPGRFSGRQFSNSRSEMNVSTLELGDSALYLCASSSPTGYSYEQYFGPGTRLTVT.

The V call is TRBV5-1, the J call TRBJ1-1. The germline V gene has CDR1 SGHRS and CDR2 YFSETQ. The CDR3 loop spans 14 amino acids. The chain's CDR3 is CASSLNSLATEAFF.

The rearrangement joins TRBV7-9 to TRBJ1-6; the TCRdb D gene call, TRBD1, has no DNA to confirm it. The CDR3 has 13 amino acids. CDR1 is SEHNR and CDR2 is FQNEAQ in the germline V gene (reference sequence). CDR3 sequence: CASSLGGGSPLHF.

The chain couples TRBV7-9 to TRBJ1-1; TCRdb calls TRBD1, which cannot be checked without DNA. Per germline, CDR1 SEHNR and CDR2 FQNEAQ (reference sequence). The length of the CDR3 is 13 residues. The CDR3 sequence: CASSLPGGSEAFF.

The rearrangement uses TRBV12-3 or TRBV12-4 and TRBJ2-2; TCRdb's D call, TRBD2, is unchecked because there is no DNA. CDR3 length equals 15 residues. This CDR3 is CASSPSGGNTGELFF.

This chain joins TRBV7-3 and TRBJ2-1; TCRdb reports TRBD2, a call that lacks DNA to check it against. The CDR3 is 14 amino acids. The V gene's germline CDR1 is SGHTA and CDR2 FQGTGA. The CDR3 here is CASSLTGGGNEQFF.

The chain's CDR3 is CASSEGRGMNTEAFF. The V call is TRBV6-1, the J call TRBJ1-1; TCRdb's D gene call, TRBD1, goes unchecked for lack of DNA. The CDR3 has 15 amino acids. Germline V CDR1 and CDR2: MNHNS, SASEGT.

The genes are TRBV5-1 and TRBJ2-3. Germline values: CDR1 SGHRS, CDR2 YFSETQ. This CDR3 is 15 amino acids long. CDR3: CASSPDFRSTNTQYF.

V is TRBV6-5 and J is TRBJ1-2; the TCRdb D gene call, TRBD1, has no DNA to confirm it. Germline loops: CDR1 MNHEY, CDR2 SVGAGI. The CDR3 extends over 15 amino acids. The CDR3 loop is CASSYSDRTNYGYTF.

V is TRBV28 and J is TRBJ1-5. Looked up from germline, CDR1 is MDHEN and CDR2 is SYDVKM. The CDR3 runs to 13 residues. CDR3 sequence: CASSPRPYQPQHF.

This rearrangement joins TRBV7-2 to TRBJ1-1. The CDR3 runs 13 residues. Germline-derived CDR1 and CDR2 are SGHTA and FQGNSA. This CDR3 reads CASILGVNTEAFF.

This rearrangement joins TRBV6-1 to TRBJ1-6. The CDR3 is made up of 13 amino acids. CDR1 and CDR2 from the germline V gene are MNHNS and SASEGT. CDR3 loop: CASSGEIYSPLHF.

CDR3 sequence reads: CAIRREGAGDTQYF. The chain couples TRBV10-3 to TRBJ2-3; TCRdb's assignment of TRBD2 cannot be checked, as there is no DNA. This CDR3 contains 14 residues. Looked up from germline, CDR1 is ENHRY and CDR2 is SYGVKD.